This TCR beta chain stems from a study of T cells in Graves' hyperthyroidism and ophthalmopathy. This clonotype was detected a few times. Amplification of TCR beta CDR3 regions was performed using RNA transcripts as template. HTBI primers were used for first-round RT-PCR of the TCR CDR3. TCRdb reanalysed the multiplex PCR reads using MiXCR and keeps one entry per CDR3 protein. The sample carries around 690,000 distinct CDR3 sequences, approximately 15% recorded once. Those patients with uncontrolled infection, other autoimmune disease, pregnancy or lactation were excluded. In making diagnoses, clinical symptoms, serum thyroxine and TRAb, thyroid ultrasound and orbital computed tomography were all used. The germline V gene has CDR1 KGHSH and CDR2 LQKENI. Between the trimmed V and J ends, which lost 1 base and 7 bases, there was a span of 13 bases. CDR3 length equals 14 residues.

The receptor was derived from a man aged 45 to 65 with Graves' hyperthyroidism. The V and J genes are TRBV18 and TRBJ1-2; possible D gene TRBD1, 6 bases. Sequenced material: blood. The CDR3 sequence: CASSPLQGIGGYTF. CDR3 DNA: TGTGCCAGCTCACCACTTCAGGGGATAGGTGGCTACACCTTC. Complete variable domain (other parts from reference TRBV18 and TRBJ1-2): NAGVMQNPRHLVRRRGQEARLRCSPMKGHSHVYWYRQLPEEGLKFMVYLQKENIIDESGMPKERFSAEFPKEGPSILRIQQVVRGDSAAYFCASSPLQGIGGYTFGSGTRLTVV.